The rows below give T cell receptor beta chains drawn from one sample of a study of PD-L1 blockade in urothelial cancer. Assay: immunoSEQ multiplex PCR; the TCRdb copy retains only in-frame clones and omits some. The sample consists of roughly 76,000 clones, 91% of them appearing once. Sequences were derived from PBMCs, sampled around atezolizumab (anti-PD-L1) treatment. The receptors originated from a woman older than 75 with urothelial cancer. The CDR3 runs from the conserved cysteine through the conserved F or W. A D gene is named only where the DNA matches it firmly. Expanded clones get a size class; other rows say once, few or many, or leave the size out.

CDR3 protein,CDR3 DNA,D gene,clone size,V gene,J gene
CSVVRVTGGNYGYTF,TGCAGCGTCGTTAGAGTGACAGGGGGCAACTATGGCTACACCTTC,TRBD1,-,TRBV29-1,TRBJ1-2
CASSLAGQGNEKLFF,TGCGCCAGCAGCTTGGCGGGACAGGGAAATGAAAAACTGTTTTTT,TRBD1,-,TRBV5-1,TRBJ1-4
CASSRDGTSNTEAFF,TGTGCCAGCAGTCGCGACGGGACATCAAACACTGAAGCTTTCTTT,-,-,TRBV2,TRBJ1-1
CASSAGTSGDPYNEQFF,TGTGCCAGCAGTGCTGGCACTAGCGGGGACCCATACAATGAGCAGTTCTTC,TRBD2,-,TRBV6-4,TRBJ2-1
CASSFQGGAEKLFF,TGTGCCAGCAGTTTCCAGGGTGGGGCGGAAAAACTGTTTTTT,-,once,TRBV6-6,TRBJ1-4
CASSRGGTEAFF,TGTGCCAGCAGTCGGGGGGGCACTGAAGCTTTCTTT,-,-,TRBV28,TRBJ1-1
CASSPRTSGIQETQYF,TGCGCCAGCAGCCCCCGGACTAGCGGGATTCAAGAGACCCAGTACTTC,TRBD2,-,TRBV5-1,TRBJ2-5
CASSLTGGPTEAFF,TGTGCCAGCAGCTTAACGGGGGGGCCAACTGAAGCTTTCTTT,-,-,TRBV7-3,TRBJ1-1
CASSVGPRETQYF,TGTGCCAGCAGCGTAGGCCCTCGGGAGACCCAGTACTTC,-,-,TRBV9,TRBJ2-5
CASSLSGKETQYF,TGTGCCAGCAGCTTGTCAGGGAAAGAGACCCAGTACTTC,-,-,TRBV7-8,TRBJ2-5
CASSLPGTPPGTQYF,TGTGCCAGCAGCCTCCCCGGGACTCCCCCAGGGACCCAGTACTTC,-,-,TRBV7-2,TRBJ2-5
CASSLGGEGGYTF,TGTGCCAGCAGTTTGGGGGGGGAAGGTGGCTACACCTTC,-,-,TRBV28,TRBJ1-2
CAIGRNTEAFF,TGTGCCATCGGTCGAAACACTGAAGCTTTCTTT,-,-,TRBV28,TRBJ1-1
CASSVTRAAYEQYF,TGTGCCAGCAGTGTGACCCGTGCGGCCTACGAGCAGTACTTC,-,-,TRBV27,TRBJ2-7
CASGSGQGIYEQYF,TGCGCCAGCGGCTCAGGACAGGGAATCTACGAGCAGTACTTC,TRBD1,-,TRBV5-1,TRBJ2-7
CASSETRGSGRGNEQFF,TGTGCCAGCAGCGAGACAAGGGGGAGCGGGAGAGGCAATGAGCAGTTCTTC,TRBD2,-,TRBV7-3,TRBJ2-1
CASSLDRVQPQHF,TGTGCCAGCAGCTTAGATCGGGTCCAGCCCCAGCATTTT,-,few,TRBV11-2,TRBJ1-5
CASETVGSRSGNTIYF,TGTGCCAGTGAGACAGTTGGCAGTCGCTCTGGAAACACCATATATTTT,-,-,TRBV19,TRBJ1-3
CASSRSPGDRNTGELFF,TGTGCCAGCAGCCGGTCACCGGGGGACAGAAACACCGGGGAGCTGTTTTTT,-,-,TRBV7-9,TRBJ2-2
CASSVGLMPGELFF,TGTGCCAGCAGCGTGGGACTAATGCCCGGGGAGCTGTTTTTT,TRBD2,-,TRBV5-4,TRBJ2-2
CASSTGFGYTF,TGTGCCAGTAGTACAGGGTTTGGCTACACCTTC,-,few,TRBV19,TRBJ1-2
CASSLDRGATGELFF,TGCGCCAGCAGCTTGGACAGGGGGGCTACCGGGGAGCTGTTTTTT,TRBD1,-,TRBV5-1,TRBJ2-2
CASSFPGQGQYF,TGTGCCAGCAGTTTCCCCGGACAGGGGCAGTACTTC,TRBD1,-,TRBV6-6,TRBJ2-7
CASSLGRGSTEAFF,TGTGCCAGCAGTTTAGGCAGGGGATCGACTGAAGCTTTCTTT,-,-,TRBV28,TRBJ1-1
CASSILSGTSGRTPKTQYF,TGTGCCAGTAGTATACTTTCCGGGACTAGCGGTAGAACACCCAAGACCCAGTACTTC,TRBD2,-,TRBV19,TRBJ2-5
CASSPSPVSGSGTDTQYF,TGCGCCAGCAGCCCCTCACCCGTTAGCGGGAGTGGCACAGATACGCAGTATTTT,TRBD2,-,TRBV4-1,TRBJ2-3
CASSQGVDRGAFF,TGTGCCAGCAGCCAAGGGGTGGACAGAGGGGCTTTCTTT,-,-,TRBV14,TRBJ1-1
CASSTGLAPNTGELFF,TGTGCCAGCAGCACAGGACTAGCGCCGAACACCGGGGAGCTGTTTTTT,TRBD2,-,TRBV5-4,TRBJ2-2
CASSSQTGRSGNTIYF,TGTGCCAGCAGCTCCCAGACAGGGAGGTCTGGAAACACCATATATTTT,TRBD1,-,TRBV5-6,TRBJ1-3
CASSLETGVDRSYNEQFF,TGCGCCAGCAGCTTGGAGACAGGGGTGGACCGCTCCTACAATGAGCAGTTCTTC,TRBD1,-,TRBV5-1,TRBJ2-1
CASIWWGVEQFF,TGTGCCAGCATTTGGTGGGGGGTTGAGCAGTTCTTC,-,-,TRBV27,TRBJ2-1
CASSFLGSRHTEAFF,TGTGCCAGCAGCTTCCTCGGGTCCCGCCACACTGAAGCTTTCTTT,-,-,TRBV7-8,TRBJ1-1
CASSSGAEAFF,TGTGCCAGCAGTTCGGGTGCCGAAGCTTTCTTT,-,once,TRBV27,TRBJ1-1
CASTGELGTEAFF,TGTGCCAGCACTGGGGAGTTGGGCACTGAAGCTTTCTTT,-,-,TRBV28,TRBJ1-1
CASVLEATNEKLFF,TGTGCCAGTGTACTGGAGGCAACTAATGAAAAACTGTTTTTT,-,-,TRBV2,TRBJ1-4
CASSLAAPAGEQFF,TGTGCCAGCAGCTTAGCTGCCCCAGCGGGAGAACAGTTCTTC,TRBD2,-,TRBV7-8,TRBJ2-1
CASRILTGEHGYTF,TGCGCCAGCAGGATCCTGACAGGGGAGCATGGCTACACCTTC,TRBD1,few,TRBV5-1,TRBJ1-2
CASSKPGSRRHPSRPEAFF,TGTGCCAGCAGCAAACCGGGGTCCCGGCGTCATCCTAGTCGACCTGAAGCTTTCTTT,-,-,TRBV21-1,TRBJ1-1
CASSVDRGREAFF,TGTGCCAGCAGTGTGGACAGGGGGCGCGAAGCTTTCTTT,TRBD1,-,TRBV6-4,TRBJ1-1
CASSRTHSTNEKLFF,TGTGCCAGCAGCAGGACACATTCGACTAATGAAAAACTGTTTTTT,-,-,TRBV6-5,TRBJ1-4
CASSLGDRGDQPQHF,TGCGCCAGCAGCTTGGGGGACAGGGGCGATCAGCCCCAGCATTTT,TRBD1,-,TRBV5-1,TRBJ1-5
CASRLTGQPSGNTIYF,TGTGCCAGCAGACTTACTGGACAGCCCTCTGGAAACACCATATATTTT,-,-,TRBV28,TRBJ1-3
CASSLSFGASGANVLTF,TGTGCCAGCAGCTTGTCGTTTGGAGCGTCTGGGGCCAACGTCCTGACTTTC,-,-,TRBV7-3,TRBJ2-6
CASTQEGGSYTF,TGTGCCAGCACCCAAGAGGGTGGGAGCTACACCTTC,-,-,TRBV28,TRBJ1-2
CAARQGESEKLFF,TGTGCCGCCAGACAGGGGGAGAGCGAAAAACTGTTTTTT,TRBD1,-,TRBV10-3,TRBJ1-4
CASSNRGTSNQPQHF,TGTGCCAGTAGCAACAGGGGAACTAGCAATCAGCCCCAGCATTTT,TRBD1,-,TRBV19,TRBJ1-5
CASSLPGTGGNEQYF,TGTGCCAGCAGCTTGCCCGGGACAGGGGGAAACGAGCAGTACTTC,TRBD1,-,TRBV7-6,TRBJ2-7
CAISGGGRVTGELFF,TGTGCCATCAGTGGGGGGGGGCGAGTCACCGGGGAGCTGTTTTTT,-,-,TRBV10-3,TRBJ2-2
CASSLPATGHNEQFF,TGCGCCAGCAGTTTACCCGCCACAGGCCACAATGAGCAGTTCTTC,-,-,TRBV5-1,TRBJ2-1